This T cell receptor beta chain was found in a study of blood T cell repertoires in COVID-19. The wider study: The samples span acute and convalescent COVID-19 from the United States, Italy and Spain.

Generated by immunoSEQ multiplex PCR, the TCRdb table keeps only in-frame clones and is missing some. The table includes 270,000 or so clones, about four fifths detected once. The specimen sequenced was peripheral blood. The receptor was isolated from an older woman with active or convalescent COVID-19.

The CDR3 loop is CASSMPSGESSYEQYF. CDR3 sequence (DNA): TGTGCCAGTAGTATGCCTAGCGGGGAGAGCTCCTACGAGCAGTACTTC. The chain is built from TRBV19 and TRBJ2-7, with TRBD2 identical over 9 bases. The germline gives CDR1 LNHDA, CDR2 SQIVND (reference sequence). The CDR3 length is 16 residues. With 3 bases clipped from V and 0 bases from J, the junction kept 6 bases outside the gene matches.